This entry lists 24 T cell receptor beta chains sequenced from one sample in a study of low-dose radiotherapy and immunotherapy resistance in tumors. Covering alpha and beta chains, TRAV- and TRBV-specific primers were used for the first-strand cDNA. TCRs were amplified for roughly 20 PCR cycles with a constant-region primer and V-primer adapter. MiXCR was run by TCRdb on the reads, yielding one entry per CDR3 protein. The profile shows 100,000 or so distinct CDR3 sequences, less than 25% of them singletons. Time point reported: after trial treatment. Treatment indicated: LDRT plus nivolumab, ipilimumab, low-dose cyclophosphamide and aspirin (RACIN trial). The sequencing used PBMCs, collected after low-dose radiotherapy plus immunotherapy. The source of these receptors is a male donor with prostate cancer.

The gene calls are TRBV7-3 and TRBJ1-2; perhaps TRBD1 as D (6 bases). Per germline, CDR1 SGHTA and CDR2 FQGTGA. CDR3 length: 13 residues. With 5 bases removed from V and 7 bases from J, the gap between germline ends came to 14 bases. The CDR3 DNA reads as TGTGCCAGCAGCGCGGGGGCCTCGAGTGGCTACACCTTC. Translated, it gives CASSAGASSGYTF.

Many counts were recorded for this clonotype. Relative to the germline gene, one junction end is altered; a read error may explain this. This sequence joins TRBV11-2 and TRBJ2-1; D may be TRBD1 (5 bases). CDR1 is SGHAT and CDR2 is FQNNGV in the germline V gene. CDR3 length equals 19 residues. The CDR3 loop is CASTLDSVAAGNTRDEQFF. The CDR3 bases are TGTGCCAGCACCTTAGACTCGGTGGCGGCAGGGAACACCCGTGATGAGCAGTTCTTC. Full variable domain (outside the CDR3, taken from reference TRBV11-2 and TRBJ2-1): EAGVAQSPRYKIIEKRQSVAFWCNPISGHATLYWYQQILGQGPKLLIQFQNNGVVDDSQLPKDRFSAERLKGVDSTLKIQPAKLEDSAVYLCASTLDSVAAGNTRDEQFFGPGTRLTVL.

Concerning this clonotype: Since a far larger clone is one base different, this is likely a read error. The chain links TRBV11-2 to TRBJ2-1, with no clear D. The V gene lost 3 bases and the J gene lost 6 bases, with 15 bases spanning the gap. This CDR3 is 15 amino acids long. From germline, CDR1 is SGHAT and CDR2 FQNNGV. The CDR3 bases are TGTGCCAGCAGCTTGCGTGGACCGATTATCAATGAGCAGTTCTTC. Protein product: CASSLRGPIINEQFF.

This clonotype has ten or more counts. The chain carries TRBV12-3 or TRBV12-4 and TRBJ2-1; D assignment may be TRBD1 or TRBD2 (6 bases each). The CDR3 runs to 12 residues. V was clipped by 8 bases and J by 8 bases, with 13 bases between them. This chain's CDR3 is CASGPGGYEQFF. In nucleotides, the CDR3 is TGTGCCAGCGGCCCCGGGGGCTATGAGCAGTTCTTC.

CDR3 amino acids: CASTPPGNLNTEAFF. CDR3 nucleotide sequence: TGTGCCAGCACACCCCCAGGGAACCTGAACACTGAAGCTTTCTTT. The gene calls are TRBV7-9 and TRBJ1-1, with a possible D match to TRBD1 (5 bases). In germline, CDR1 is SEHNR, CDR2 FQNEAQ (reference sequence). The ends were cut back, 7 bases at V and 0 bases at J, with 15 bases in the middle. The CDR3 has 15 amino acids.

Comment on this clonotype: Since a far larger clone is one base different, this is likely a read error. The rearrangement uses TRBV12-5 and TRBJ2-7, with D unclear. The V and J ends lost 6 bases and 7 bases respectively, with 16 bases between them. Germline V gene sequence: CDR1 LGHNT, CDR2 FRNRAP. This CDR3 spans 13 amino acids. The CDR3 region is CASGRARYNEQYF. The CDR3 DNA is TGTGCTAGTGGCCGGGCCCGGTACAATGAGCAGTACTTC.

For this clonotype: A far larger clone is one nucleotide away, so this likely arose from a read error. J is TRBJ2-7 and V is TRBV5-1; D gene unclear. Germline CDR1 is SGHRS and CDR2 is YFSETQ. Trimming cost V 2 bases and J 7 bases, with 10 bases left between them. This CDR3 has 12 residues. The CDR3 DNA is TGCGCCAGCAGCTTCCTACACAATGAGCAGTACTTC. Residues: CASSFLHNEQYF. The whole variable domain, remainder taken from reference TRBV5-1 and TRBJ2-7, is KAGVTQTPRYLIKTRGQQVTLSCSPISGHRSVSWYQQTPGQGLQFLFEYFSETQRNKGNFPGRFSGRQFSNSRSEMNVSTLELGDSALYLCASSFLHNEQYFGPGTRLTVT.

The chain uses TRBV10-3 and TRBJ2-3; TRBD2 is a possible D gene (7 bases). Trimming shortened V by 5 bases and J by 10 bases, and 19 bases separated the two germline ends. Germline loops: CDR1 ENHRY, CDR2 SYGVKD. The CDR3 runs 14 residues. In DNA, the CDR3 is TGTGCCATCAGTACGGCGGGGGCCCCAAATCCGCAGTATTTT. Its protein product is CAISTAGAPNPQYF.

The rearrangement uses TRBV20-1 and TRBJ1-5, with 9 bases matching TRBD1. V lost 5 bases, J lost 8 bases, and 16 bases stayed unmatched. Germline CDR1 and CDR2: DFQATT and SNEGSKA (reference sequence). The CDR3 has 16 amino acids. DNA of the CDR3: TGCAGTGCTGGCGGGACAGGGAGATGGGGGAGTGAGCCCCAGCATTTT. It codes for CSAGGTGRWGSEPQHF.

CDR3 protein: CASKAPDSGNTIYF. Here the CDR3 DNA reads TGTGCCTCAAAGGCTCCGGACTCTGGAAACACCATATATTTT. V is TRBV7-2 and J is TRBJ1-3; D not resolved. The V end was cut by 11 bases, the J end by 0 bases, with 14 bases between. This CDR3 is 14 amino acids long. Germline V gives CDR1 SGHTA, CDR2 FQGNSA.

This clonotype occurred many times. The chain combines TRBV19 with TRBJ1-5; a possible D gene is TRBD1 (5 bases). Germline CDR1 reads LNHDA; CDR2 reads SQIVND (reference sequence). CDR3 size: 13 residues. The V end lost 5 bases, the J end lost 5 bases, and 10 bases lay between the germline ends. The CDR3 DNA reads TGTGCCAGTAGTCCGGGGGGTGATCAGCCCCAGCATTTT. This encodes CASSPGGDQPQHF.

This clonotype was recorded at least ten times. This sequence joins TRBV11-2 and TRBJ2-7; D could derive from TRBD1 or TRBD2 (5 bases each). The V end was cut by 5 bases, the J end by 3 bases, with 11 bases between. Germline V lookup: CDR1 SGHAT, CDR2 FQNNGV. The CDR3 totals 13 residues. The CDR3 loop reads CASSPGPRYEQYF. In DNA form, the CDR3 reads TGTGCCAGCAGCCCGGGGCCGCGCTACGAGCAGTACTTC.

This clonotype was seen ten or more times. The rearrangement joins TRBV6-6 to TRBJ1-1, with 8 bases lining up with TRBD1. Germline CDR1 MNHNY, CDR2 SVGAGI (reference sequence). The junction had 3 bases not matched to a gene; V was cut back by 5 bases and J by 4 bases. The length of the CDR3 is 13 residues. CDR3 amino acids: CASSTGGGTEAFF. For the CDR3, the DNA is TGTGCCAGCAGTACAGGGGGTGGCACTGAAGCTTTCTTT.

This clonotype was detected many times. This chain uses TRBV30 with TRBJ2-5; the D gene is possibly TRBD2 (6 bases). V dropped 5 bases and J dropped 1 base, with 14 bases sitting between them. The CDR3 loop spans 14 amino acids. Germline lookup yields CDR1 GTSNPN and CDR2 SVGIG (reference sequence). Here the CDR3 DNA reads TGTGCCTGGGATTACGGGGGTCGCCAAGAGACCCAGTACTTC. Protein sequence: CAWDYGGRQETQYF.

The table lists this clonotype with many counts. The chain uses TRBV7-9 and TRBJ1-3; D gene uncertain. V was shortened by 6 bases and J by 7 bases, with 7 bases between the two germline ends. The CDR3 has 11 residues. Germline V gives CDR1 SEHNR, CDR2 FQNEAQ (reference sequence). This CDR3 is CASSQRNTIYF. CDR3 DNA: TGTGCCAGCAGTCAAAGGAACACCATATATTTT.

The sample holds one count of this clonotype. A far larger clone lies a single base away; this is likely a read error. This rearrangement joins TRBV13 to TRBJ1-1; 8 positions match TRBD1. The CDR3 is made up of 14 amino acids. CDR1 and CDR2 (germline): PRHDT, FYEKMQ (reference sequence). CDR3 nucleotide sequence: TGTGTCAGCACCGCGGACAGGGCGAACACTGAAGCTTTCTTT. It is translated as CVSTADRANTEAFF.

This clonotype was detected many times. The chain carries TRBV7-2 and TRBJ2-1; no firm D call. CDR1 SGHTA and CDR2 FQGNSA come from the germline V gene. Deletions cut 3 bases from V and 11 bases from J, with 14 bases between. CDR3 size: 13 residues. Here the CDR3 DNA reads TGTGCCAGCAGCTTTTCTGTGGCGTCTCAGCAGTTCTTC. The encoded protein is CASSFSVASQQFF. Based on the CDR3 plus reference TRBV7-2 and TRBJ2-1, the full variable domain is GAGVSQSPSNKVTEKGKDVELRCDPISGHTALYWYRQSLGQGLEFLIYFQGNSAPDKSGLPSDRFSAERTGGSVSTLTIQRTQQEDSAVYLCASSFSVASQQFFGPGTRLTVL.

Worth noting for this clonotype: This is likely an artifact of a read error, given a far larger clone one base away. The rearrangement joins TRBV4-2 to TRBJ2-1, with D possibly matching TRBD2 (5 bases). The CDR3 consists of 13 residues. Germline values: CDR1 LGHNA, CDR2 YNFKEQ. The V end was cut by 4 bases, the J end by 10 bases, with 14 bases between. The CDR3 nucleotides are TGTGCCAGCAGCCGAGCGGCCGACTACGAGCAGTTCTTC. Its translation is CASSRAADYEQFF.

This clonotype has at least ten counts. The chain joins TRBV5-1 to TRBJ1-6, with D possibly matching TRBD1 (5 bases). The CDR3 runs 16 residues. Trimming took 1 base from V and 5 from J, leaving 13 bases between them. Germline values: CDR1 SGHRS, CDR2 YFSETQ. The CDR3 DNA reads TGCGCCAGCAGCTTGTATCAGGGAGTGAATAATTCACCCCTCCACTTT. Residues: CASSLYQGVNNSPLHF.

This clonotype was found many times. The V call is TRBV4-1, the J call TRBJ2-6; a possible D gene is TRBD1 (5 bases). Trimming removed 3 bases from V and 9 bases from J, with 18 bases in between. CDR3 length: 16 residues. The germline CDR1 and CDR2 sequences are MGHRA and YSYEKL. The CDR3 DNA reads TGCGCCAGCAGCCAGCTTGGTGTACAGGCCTTCAACGTCCTGACTTTC. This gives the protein CASSQLGVQAFNVLTF.

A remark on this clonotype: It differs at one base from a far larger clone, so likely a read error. In DNA, the CDR3 is TGTGCCACCAGTGAGGGTGGCGGGGGGCCTCCTACAGATACGCAGTATTTT. It specifies CATSEGGGGPPTDTQYF. The V call is TRBV24-1, the J call TRBJ2-3; 8 nucleotides line up with TRBD2. The ends lost 4 bases at V and 3 bases at J; junction bases unmatched: 11. The CDR3 has 17 residues. Germline CDR1 and CDR2: KGHDR and SFDVKD.

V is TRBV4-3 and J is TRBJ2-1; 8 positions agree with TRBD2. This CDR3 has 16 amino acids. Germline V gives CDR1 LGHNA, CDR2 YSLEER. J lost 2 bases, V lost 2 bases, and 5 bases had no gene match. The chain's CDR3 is CASSQFLAGTYNEQFF. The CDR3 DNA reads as TGCGCCAGCAGCCAATTCCTAGCGGGTACCTACAATGAGCAGTTCTTC.

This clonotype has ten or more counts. The DNA for the CDR3 is TGTGCCAGCAGTGAACTAGCGGGGTACACAGATACGCAGTATTTT. Translated: CASSELAGYTDTQYF. This sequence joins TRBV2 and TRBJ2-3, with 9 bases aligning to TRBD2. Germline assignment: CDR1 SNHLY and CDR2 FYNNEI. The CDR3 length is 15 residues. Trimming at V came to 2 bases and at J to 2 bases, leaving 2 bases not matched to a gene.

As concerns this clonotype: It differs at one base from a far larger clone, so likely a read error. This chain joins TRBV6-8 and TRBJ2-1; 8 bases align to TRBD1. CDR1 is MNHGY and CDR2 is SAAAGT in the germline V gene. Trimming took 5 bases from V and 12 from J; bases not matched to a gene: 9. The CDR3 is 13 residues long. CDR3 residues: CASSTGQGAVQFF. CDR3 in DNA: TGTGCCAGCAGTACCGGACAGGGCGCCGTGCAGTTCTTC.